This TCR beta chain was captured by sequencing in a study of CD8+CD57+ T cells in acquired aplastic anemia. As for the study in general: About 3 ug was the average amount of DNA from sorted CD4+ and CD8+ cells. Regarding the study as a whole: In common between the patients and the controls were around 29 CD8+ CDR3 sequences.

As regards this clonotype: The target antigen is unknown.

The TCR beta profiling, which covered VDJ combination and CDR3 sequence, was carried out using genomic DNA as the template. MiXCR was run by TCRdb on the reads, yielding one entry per CDR3 protein. The sample records 120,000 or so distinct CDR3 sequences, 30% to 45% being singletons. V was pared by 5 bases and J by 0 bases, with 6 bases of the junction left unmatched. Germline V gene sequence: CDR1 SNHLY, CDR2 FYNNEI. The CDR3 runs 15 residues. Patients chosen for sequencing had CD8+CD57+ cells that had expanded, as shown by flow cytometry. The sequencing sample was made of sorted CD4+, CD8+, or CD8+CD57+ T cells (not recorded which) from PBMCs. V and J are TRBV2 and TRBJ2-7; 8 bases fit TRBD2. This clonotype was sampled from a human donor with aplastic anemia. CDR3 nucleotide sequence: TGTGCCAGCAGTTTTCAGCGGGGGAACTCCTACGAGCAGTACTTC. This translates into CASSFQRGNSYEQYF. Supplemented by reference TRBV2 and TRBJ2-7, the full variable domain reads EPEVTQTPSHQVTQMGQEVILRCVPISNHLYFYWYRQILGQKVEFLVSFYNNEISEKSEIFDDQFSVERPDGSNFTLKIRSTKLEDSAMYFCASSFQRGNSYEQYFGPGTRLTVT.